The clone carrying this TCR beta chain was picked up a small number of times. The study ran its PCR with 60 Vbeta and 13 Jbeta primers. Sequencing used immunoSEQ multiplex PCR; TCRdb keeps in-frame clones, though not all of them. Of around 32,000 clones listed, 35% to 55% are singletons. This record belongs to a study of cytomegalovirus exposure and HLA in healthy donors. Germline assignment: CDR1 SGHRS and CDR2 YFSETQ. This CDR3 region has 15 residues. V dropped 0 bases and J dropped 4 bases, with 8 bases sitting between them. Sequencing input: PBMCs. The chain couples TRBV5-1 to TRBJ2-6; D gene unclear. The TCR originated in a woman aged 45-65 years in good health and CMV-seronegative. The CDR3 region is CASSLGRTGANVLTF. In DNA form, the CDR3 reads TGCGCCAGCAGCTTGGGGAGAACCGGGGCCAACGTCCTGACTTTC.